The 17 T cell receptor beta chains listed next were all sequenced from one sample in a study of blood T cell repertoires in COVID-19. The protocol was immunoSEQ multiplex PCR, while the TCRdb copy is restricted to in-frame clones and leaves out a portion. The sample holds about 300,000 clones, roughly 86% seen once. Sequencing was performed on peripheral blood. The receptors here all came from an older man with acute or convalescent COVID-19.

J is TRBJ1-5 and V is TRBV28; the D is unclear. Germline CDR1 and CDR2: MDHEN and SYDVKM. V dropped 8 bases and J dropped 1 base, with 15 bases sitting between them. The CDR3 spans 15 residues. CDR3 amino acids: CASSPGGVSNQPQHF. CDR3 in DNA: TGTGCCAGCTCCCCTGGCGGCGTCAGCAATCAGCCCCAGCATTTT.

This clone was found once. The chain employs TRBV5-1 and TRBJ1-5; D is possibly TRBD1 (5 bases). The CDR3 consists of 14 residues. CDR1 is SGHRS, CDR2 YFSETQ, per germline. With 0 bases removed from V and 4 bases from J, the gap between germline ends came to 8 bases. This CDR3 is CASSLAGGNQPQHF. The CDR3 nucleotides read TGCGCCAGCAGCTTGGCCGGGGGAAATCAGCCCCAGCATTTT.

The chain couples TRBV7-9 to TRBJ2-7; D is perhaps TRBD1 (5 bases). Germline assignment: CDR1 SEHNR and CDR2 FQNEAQ (reference sequence). Trimming removed 3 bases from V and 3 bases from J, with 12 bases in between. The CDR3 contains 14 residues. CDR3 in DNA: TGTGCCAGCAGCTTGGCAGGGTTATTCTACGAGCAGTACTTC. This sequence encodes CASSLAGLFYEQYF.

The rearrangement uses TRBV5-1 and TRBJ2-1; the match to TRBD2 covers 7 bases. The CDR3 totals 16 residues. Losses at the gene ends were 4 bases for V and 1 base for J; bases not matched to a gene: 8. Germline V gene sequence: CDR1 SGHRS, CDR2 YFSETQ. For the CDR3, the DNA is TGCGCCAGCAGCCTGGGACTACTGGAGTCCTACAATGAGCAGTTCTTC. Translated: CASSLGLLESYNEQFF.

V gene TRBV11-2 combines with J gene TRBJ2-7; 11 nucleotides agree with TRBD2. The CDR3 sequence is 16 residues long. V trimming: 3 bases; J trimming: 6 bases; junction bases outside the gene matches: 10. Looked up from germline, CDR1 is SGHAT and CDR2 is FQNNGV. CDR3 sequence reads: CASSLVPAGTSGEQYF. CDR3 nucleotides: TGTGCCAGCAGCTTGGTACCCGCAGGGACTAGCGGCGAGCAGTACTTC. The variable domain in full, with the rest retrieved from reference TRBV11-2 and TRBJ2-7, is EAGVAQSPRYKIIEKRQSVAFWCNPISGHATLYWYQQILGQGPKLLIQFQNNGVVDDSQLPKDRFSAERLKGVDSTLKIQPAKLEDSAVYLCASSLVPAGTSGEQYFGPGTRLTVT.

CDR3 sequence (DNA): TGTGCCAGCAGTTTTTCCGTTAACTATGGCTACACCTTC. Protein product: CASSFSVNYGYTF. This chain connects TRBV27 to TRBJ1-2; D uncertain. The length of the CDR3 is 13 residues. The germline V and J ends were trimmed by 3 bases and 1 base, with 6 bases remaining between them. CDR1 is MNHEY, CDR2 SMNVEV, per germline (reference sequence).

This clone came up many times. At the DNA level, this CDR3 is encoded by other sequences in the same sample as well. The V and J genes are TRBV6-5 and TRBJ2-5; a weak D match, TRBD1 (6 bases). V was trimmed by 2 bases and J by 2 bases, leaving 6 bases between them. CDR3 size: 13 residues. Germline V gives CDR1 MNHEY, CDR2 SVGAGI. CDR3 sequence reads: CASSYRGQETQYF. CDR3 coding DNA: TGTGCCAGCAGTTACAGGGGGCAAGAGACCCAGTACTTC.

The V call is TRBV7-2, the J call TRBJ1-2, with a weak D call TRBD1 (5 bases). Germline V gene lookup returns CDR1 SGHTA and CDR2 FQGNSA. The CDR3 runs to 16 residues. Trimming removed 1 base at V and 2 bases at J, with 14 bases between. The CDR3 loop is CASSLGPGGGNYGYTF. CDR3 DNA sequence: TGTGCCAGCAGCTTAGGCCCAGGCGGGGGAAACTATGGCTACACCTTC.

This clone has only one observation. The chain recombines TRBV11-2 with TRBJ1-2; D call uncertain. Trimming removed 0 bases at V and 1 base at J, with 9 bases between. The CDR3 is made up of 15 amino acids. CDR1 is SGHAT and CDR2 is FQNNGV in the germline V gene. The CDR3 region is CASSLDASFNYGYTF. In DNA form, the CDR3 reads TGTGCCAGCAGCTTAGACGCGTCATTTAACTATGGCTACACCTTC.

The chain joins TRBV12-3 or TRBV12-4 to TRBJ2-1, with 7 bases identical to TRBD2. The CDR3 totals 13 residues. The ends lost 7 bases at V and 8 bases at J; junction bases unmatched: 8. The CDR3 loop is CASTPVGGYEQFF. As DNA, the CDR3 is TGTGCCAGCACCCCTGTCGGGGGGTATGAGCAGTTCTTC.

As concerns this clone: Other DNA sequences in this specimen translate into the identical CDR3. The J gene is TRBJ1-3, the V gene TRBV5-1, with 12 positions matching TRBD1. The CDR3 runs 16 residues. CDR1 and CDR2 (germline): SGHRS, YFSETQ. With V trimmed by 4 bases and J by 2 bases, 4 bases remained unmatched. The CDR3 DNA sequence: TGCGCCAGCAGCCGGGGACAGGGGGCAACTGGAAACACCATATATTTT. As protein: CASSRGQGATGNTIYF.

This clone has just a few counts. The V and J genes are TRBV3-1 (or the pseudogene TRBV3-2) and TRBJ2-2, with TRBD2 matching 8 bases. The germline V gene has CDR1 LGHDT and CDR2 YNNKEL (reference sequence). There are 13 residues in the CDR3. J lost 7 bases, V lost 7 bases, and 5 bases had no gene match. The CDR3 bases are TGTGCCAGCAACCGGGGGGGCGGCGGGGAGCTGTTTTTT. It codes for CASNRGGGGELFF.

A single count supports this clone. Other DNA variants within this sample encode the same CDR3. The V and J genes are TRBV5-1 and TRBJ2-1; D perhaps matches TRBD2 (6 bases). This CDR3 comprises 14 residues. CDR1 is SGHRS, CDR2 YFSETQ, per germline. The V end lost 2 bases, the J end lost 0 bases, and 6 bases lay between the germline ends. CDR3 loop: CASSLAGSYNEQFF. The CDR3, as DNA: TGCGCCAGCAGCTTAGCGGGCTCCTACAATGAGCAGTTCTTC.

V usage is TRBV4-1 and J usage is TRBJ2-7; weak D call: TRBD2 (5 bases). The CDR3 loop spans 15 amino acids. Germline loops: CDR1 MGHRA, CDR2 YSYEKL. V gave up 3 bases and J gave up 2 bases, with 14 bases separating them. The CDR3 reads CASSQEDLSAYEQYF. CDR3 DNA sequence: TGCGCCAGCAGCCAGGAGGACTTATCAGCCTACGAGCAGTACTTC.

The gene calls are TRBV19 and TRBJ1-4, with D tentatively TRBD1 (5 bases). The CDR3 contains 13 residues. The V end was cut by 3 bases, the J end by 7 bases, with 9 bases between. Germline V gives CDR1 LNHDA, CDR2 SQIVND (reference sequence). This CDR3 reads CASSIEDTEKLFF. The CDR3 DNA is TGTGCCAGTAGTATTGAGGACACTGAAAAACTGTTTTTT.

The chain couples TRBV3-1 (or the pseudogene TRBV3-2) to TRBJ1-4; TRBD1 is a possible D gene (5 bases). This CDR3 spans 15 amino acids. Germline V CDR1 and CDR2: LGHDT, YNNKEL (reference sequence). V lost 1 base and J lost 6, with 12 bases in between. CDR3 loop: CASSQVRGGYEKLFF. The CDR3 DNA reads TGTGCCAGCAGCCAAGTACGGGGGGGGTATGAAAAACTGTTTTTT.

The rearrangement joins TRBV19 to TRBJ2-7; TRBD2 agrees at 13 bases. The V gene's germline CDR1 is LNHDA and CDR2 SQIVND (reference sequence). Trimming at V came to 3 bases and at J to 4 bases, leaving 9 bases not matched to a gene. The CDR3 sequence is 17 residues long. The CDR3 DNA reads TGTGCCAGTAGTATCCCCTCGGGACTAGCGGGAAAATACGAGCAGTACTTC. The encoded protein is CASSIPSGLAGKYEQYF.